This T cell receptor beta chain was identified during a study of radiotherapy plus CTLA-4 blockade in lung cancer. Study-level points and caveats: In blood, TCR clones derived from the tumor expanded after radiotherapy plus ipilimumab. Interferon-beta and early blood T cell clone dynamics reportedly predicted response best.

This clone was seen once. Its target is not known. Focal radiation with ipilimumab CTLA-4 blockade was given to patients with chemo-refractory metastatic non-small-cell lung cancer. Here immunoSEQ multiplex PCR was the method, and the copy in TCRdb shows in-frame clones only, minus some. This table holds approximately 80,000 clones, just under 75% found once. This specimen consisted of peripheral blood, obtained from a patient treated with radiotherapy plus ipilimumab. This receptor was obtained from a human donor with non-small cell lung cancer whose response to radiotherapy plus ipilimumab could not be evaluated.

CDR3 residues: CASSDRGPYGYTF. CDR3 sequence (DNA): TGTGCCAGCAGTGACAGGGGGCCCTATGGCTACACCTTC. The chain carries TRBV6-1 and TRBJ1-2; 8 positions match TRBD1. The CDR3 runs to 13 residues. Per germline, CDR1 MNHNS and CDR2 SASEGT. V was clipped by 3 bases and J by 4 bases; unmatched bases: 1.